One sample yielded the 29 T cell receptor beta chains listed below, sequenced in a study of T-cell memory formation after mild COVID-19. TCRdb recomputed calls from the 5' RACE reads with MiXCR, one row per CDR3 protein. The sample includes about 57,000 distinct CDR3 sequences, 12% seen only once; the top ten take around 23%. Source material: PBMCs or a T cell subset sorted from them (not recorded which). These receptors all come from a man in his late teens or twenties who had mild COVID-19 (a few samples of this study predate the infection). Cell type and time point are not known.

This clonotype was counted at least ten times. This chain joins TRBV7-8 and TRBJ2-3; D gene uncertain. Germline CDR1 is SGHVS and CDR2 is FQNEAQ. This CDR3 contains 14 residues. V shed 2 bases and J shed 2 bases, with 8 bases lying between them. The CDR3 nucleotides are TGTGCCAGCAGCTTATTTAAGGTCACAGATACGCAGTATTTT. Protein product: CASSLFKVTDTQYF.

With respect to this clonotype: Since no conserved phenylalanine or tryptophan closes the CDR3, a read error is the likely cause. The DNA is omitted, as the CDR3 cannot be located on it reliably, and the CDR3 follows TCRdb's listing. The rearrangement joins TRBV21-1 to TRBJ2-7; the table's D call, TRBD1, was not checked against the DNA. TRBV21-1 is marked as a pseudogene. The CDR3 totals 9 residues, both ends included. CDR3 protein: CASSIQQGA.

The chain employs TRBV27 and TRBJ1-5; D is ambiguous. V lost 5 bases and J lost 0, with 14 bases in between. The CDR3 is 16 amino acids. CDR1 MNHEY and CDR2 SMNVEV come from the germline V gene (reference sequence). CDR3 loop: CASSPWTGNSNQPQHF. In DNA form, the CDR3 reads TGTGCCAGCAGTCCGTGGACGGGGAATAGCAATCAGCCCCAGCATTTT.

This clonotype was seen more than once but under ten times. In nucleotides, the CDR3 is TGTGCCAGCAGTGTCGGAGGGGGCAGGGGCTACACCTTC. Its protein product is CASSVGGGRGYTF. The chain links TRBV6-5 to TRBJ1-2; TRBD1 matches at 7 bases. This CDR3 spans 13 amino acids. Germline CDR1 and CDR2: MNHEY and SVGAGI. V shed 5 bases, J shed 8 bases, and the junction held 8 bases outside the gene matches.

At least ten counts were recorded for this clonotype. V usage is TRBV11-2 and J usage is TRBJ2-7; 9 bases line up with TRBD2. Germline V gene data show CDR1 as SGHAT and CDR2 as FQNNGV. This CDR3 spans 14 amino acids. Trimming took 9 bases from V and 5 from J; bases not matched to a gene: 11. The CDR3 protein is CARRSGTSRHEQYF. The CDR3 bases are TGTGCCAGGAGGTCCGGGACTAGCCGCCACGAGCAGTACTTC. Variable domain in full (rest from reference TRBV11-2 and TRBJ2-7): EAGVAQSPRYKIIEKRQSVAFWCNPISGHATLYWYQQILGQGPKLLIQFQNNGVVDDSQLPKDRFSAERLKGVDSTLKIQPAKLEDSAVYLCARRSGTSRHEQYFGPGTRLTVT.

This clonotype was seen only a few times. The chain has TRBV9 and TRBJ2-6; the D is unclear. V gave up 1 base and J gave up 0 bases, with 14 bases separating them. The CDR3 consists of 18 residues. From germline, CDR1 is SGDLS and CDR2 YYNGEE. CDR3 DNA: TGTGCCAGCAGCGTATACGGGCTAAACCCCTCTGGGGCCAACGTCCTGACTTTC. It yields the protein CASSVYGLNPSGANVLTF.

This clonotype was counted many times. The gene calls are TRBV7-3 and TRBJ2-2; 8 bases are a match to TRBD2. The CDR3 runs to 15 residues. Germline-derived CDR1 and CDR2 are SGHTA and FQGTGA. Losses at the gene ends were 2 bases for V and 7 bases for J; bases not matched to a gene: 6. CDR3 sequence (DNA): TGTGCCAGCAGCTTACTCGGGGGGGCTATCGGGGAGCTGTTTTTT. Translation gives CASSLLGGAIGELFF. The full variable domain, its missing parts supplied by reference TRBV7-3 and TRBJ2-2, is GAGVSQTPSNKVTEKGKYVELRCDPISGHTALYWYRQSLGQGPEFLIYFQGTGAADDSGLPNDRFFAVRPEGSVSTLKIQRTERGDSAVYLCASSLLGGAIGELFFGEGSRLTVL.

This clonotype has just a few counts. This rearrangement joins TRBV5-1 to TRBJ2-2; TRBD2 agrees at 10 bases. The CDR3 covers 18 residues. In germline, CDR1 is SGHRS, CDR2 YFSETQ. V lost 0 bases, J lost 0 bases, and 5 bases stayed unmatched. DNA for the CDR3: TGCGCCAGCAGCTTGGCCCTAGCGGGGGCCACGAACACCGGGGAGCTGTTTTTT. It translates to CASSLALAGATNTGELFF.

The chain has TRBV18 and TRBJ2-3; 7 nucleotides align to TRBD2. Germline-derived CDR1 and CDR2 are KGHSH and LQKENI. J gave up 1 base and V 6 bases, and 4 bases lay outside the gene matches. The CDR3 is made up of 14 amino acids. The DNA of the CDR3 is TGTGCCAGCTCCCCTGCGGGGGGCACAGATACGCAGTATTTT. The encoded protein is CASSPAGGTDTQYF.

This clonotype was detected a few times. The chain recombines TRBV4-3 with TRBJ2-1, with D hard to call. With 3 bases removed from V and 7 bases from J, the gap between germline ends came to 13 bases. CDR1 and CDR2 (germline): LGHNA, YSLEER. This CDR3 is built from 14 residues. The chain's CDR3 is CASSQGYSGNEQFF. CDR3 coding DNA: TGCGCCAGCAGCCAGGGGTATAGTGGGAATGAGCAGTTCTTC.

This clonotype was seen a few times. The CDR3 bases are TGCGCCAGCAGCTTGGCGGGGAATAGCAATCAGCCCCAGCATTTT. Protein product: CASSLAGNSNQPQHF. The genes are TRBV5-1 and TRBJ1-5; unclear D gene. Deletions cut 0 bases from V and 0 bases from J, with 7 bases between. Germline V lookup: CDR1 SGHRS, CDR2 YFSETQ. The CDR3 extends over 15 amino acids.

This clonotype was counted between two and nine times. The chain links TRBV28 to TRBJ1-2, with 7 bases identical to TRBD1. The CDR3 extends over 14 amino acids. V lost 5 bases and J lost 4; bases outside the gene matches: 7. Per the germline V gene, CDR1 is MDHEN and CDR2 is SYDVKM. This chain's CDR3 is CASSNRQGTYGYTF. In DNA, the CDR3 is TGTGCCAGCAGTAACCGACAGGGAACCTATGGCTACACCTTC.

This clonotype was picked up many times. CDR3 sequence (DNA): TGTGCCAGCAGCTTAGACCCCAATGAGCAGTTCTTC. This codes for CASSLDPNEQFF. V is TRBV7-2 and J is TRBJ2-1; D remains unclear. Germline values: CDR1 SGHTA, CDR2 FQGNSA. Trimming cost V 1 base and J 6 bases, with 4 bases left between them. There are 12 residues in the CDR3.

This clonotype was recorded a few times. The CDR3 DNA reads TGTGCCAGACAGGGGTATGGCTACACCTTC. Its protein is CARQGYGYTF. V is TRBV27 and J is TRBJ1-2; TRBD1 matches 7 bases. This CDR3 has 10 amino acids. Per the germline V gene, CDR1 is MNHEY and CDR2 is SMNVEV (reference sequence). The trim removed 9 bases at V and 5 bases at J, leaving 0 bases unmatched.

The chain combines TRBV6-5 with TRBJ1-1, with D hard to call. There are 15 residues in the CDR3. Trimming removed 2 bases from V and 5 bases from J, with 15 bases in between. CDR1 MNHEY and CDR2 SVGAGI come from the germline V gene. In DNA form, the CDR3 reads TGTGCCAGCAGTTACACGGCAAGTGTAAAGACTGAAGCTTTCTTT. This gives the protein CASSYTASVKTEAFF.

This clonotype has just a few counts. The V call is TRBV5-1, the J call TRBJ1-1; a possible D gene is TRBD1 (6 bases). Deletions cut 4 bases from V and 4 bases from J, with 14 bases between. Germline loops: CDR1 SGHRS, CDR2 YFSETQ. The CDR3 runs to 14 residues. The CDR3: CASSTRGVGTEAFF. Here the CDR3 DNA reads TGCGCCAGCAGCACCAGGGGAGTGGGCACTGAAGCTTTCTTT.

This clonotype was found a few times. V usage is TRBV11-2 and J usage is TRBJ2-1; D is uncertain. Germline V gene lookup returns CDR1 SGHAT and CDR2 FQNNGV. The germline V and J ends were trimmed by 5 bases and 6 bases, with 17 bases remaining between them. The CDR3 has 15 residues. Here the CDR3 reads CASSPTWPSSNEQFF. CDR3 DNA: TGTGCCAGCAGCCCTACGTGGCCTAGTTCCAATGAGCAGTTCTTC. Combining the CDR3 with reference TRBV11-2 and TRBJ2-1 gives the whole variable domain EAGVAQSPRYKIIEKRQSVAFWCNPISGHATLYWYQQILGQGPKLLIQFQNNGVVDDSQLPKDRFSAERLKGVDSTLKIQPAKLEDSAVYLCASSPTWPSSNEQFFGPGTRLTVL.

CDR3 amino acids: CASSLNFDGYTF. In DNA form, the CDR3 reads TGCGCCAGCAGCTTGAACTTTGATGGCTACACCTTC. This rearrangement joins TRBV5-1 to TRBJ1-2; no clear D. CDR3 length: 12 amino acids. Germline lookup yields CDR1 SGHRS and CDR2 YFSETQ. Trimming removed 1 base from V and 6 bases from J, with 7 bases in between.

In its sample, this clonotype is medium-sized. The rearrangement joins TRBV6-1 to TRBJ2-4; 10 nucleotides match TRBD1. The length of the CDR3 is 14 residues. CDR1 MNHNS and CDR2 SASEGT come from the germline V gene. After removal of 9 bases from V and 7 bases from J, the junction contained 9 bases not matched to a gene. The CDR3 DNA follows: TGTGCCAGTGACAGGGGGCTCCTAGGGAACATTCAGTACTTC. Translation: CASDRGLLGNIQYF.

This clonotype came up a few times. The CDR3 protein is CASSLVHSTYEQYF. The CDR3 nucleotides are TGTGCCAGCAGCTTAGTGCACAGTACCTACGAGCAGTACTTC. J is TRBJ2-7 and V is TRBV11-2; D is unclear. Germline CDR1 is SGHAT and CDR2 is FQNNGV. Trimming took off 1 base at V and 2 bases at J, with 9 bases between the two ends. There are 14 residues in the CDR3.

The J gene is TRBJ1-1, the V gene TRBV7-9; 8 nucleotides match TRBD1. Germline lookup yields CDR1 SEHNR and CDR2 FQNEAQ (reference sequence). V trimming: 5 bases; J trimming: 4 bases; junction bases outside the gene matches: 9. The CDR3 loop spans 15 amino acids. The CDR3 spells CASSDNRGMSTEAFF. The CDR3 DNA sequence: TGTGCCAGCAGCGATAACAGGGGGATGAGCACTGAAGCTTTCTTT.

V is TRBV20-1 and J is TRBJ2-7; a weak D match, TRBD1 (5 bases). V lost 6 bases, J lost 5 bases, and 14 bases lay in between. Germline V gene sequence: CDR1 DFQATT, CDR2 SNEGSKA (reference sequence). The CDR3 totals 12 residues. DNA for the CDR3: TGCAGTGCGACGAGGTCCAGGGACGAGCAGTACTTC. Translating it yields CSATRSRDEQYF.

The sample holds a few counts of this clonotype. The chain carries TRBV5-1 and TRBJ1-2, with D unresolved. Germline CDR1 reads SGHRS; CDR2 reads YFSETQ. The CDR3 consists of 14 residues. Deletions cut 3 bases from V and 8 bases from J, with 17 bases between. The CDR3 region has the DNA TGCGCCAGCAGCTACGACGGGTTGGGCGGAGGCTACACCTTC. Protein: CASSYDGLGGGYTF.

This clonotype showed up just once. This sequence joins TRBV4-3 and TRBJ1-2, with a weak D call TRBD1 (5 bases). Germline CDR1 is LGHNA and CDR2 is YSLEER. CDR3 length: 15 amino acids. Deletions cut 6 bases from V and 8 bases from J, with 22 bases between. CDR3 loop: CASSEDGGALNGYTF. CDR3 coding DNA: TGCGCCAGCAGTGAAGACGGTGGGGCTTTAAACGGCTACACCTTC.

Ten or more counts support this clonotype. This sequence joins TRBV4-3 and TRBJ2-7, with D hard to call. V was shortened by 0 bases and J by 3 bases, with 9 bases between the two germline ends. Per the germline V gene, CDR1 is LGHNA and CDR2 is YSLEER. The CDR3 has 14 residues. CDR3 protein: CASSQDLGDYEQYF. CDR3 DNA sequence: TGCGCCAGCAGCCAAGATCTTGGAGACTACGAGCAGTACTTC.

This clonotype has just a few counts. V gene TRBV18 combines with J gene TRBJ2-7; TRBD2 matches at 7 bases. The CDR3 contains 13 residues. Trimming removed 2 bases from V and 2 bases from J; junction bases left unmatched: 0. Per the germline V gene, CDR1 is KGHSH and CDR2 is LQKENI. This chain's CDR3 is CASSPGRAYEQYF. The CDR3 nucleotides are TGTGCCAGCTCACCAGGGAGGGCCTACGAGCAGTACTTC.

This clonotype came up many times. CDR3 nucleotide sequence: TGTGCCAGCAGCTTAAAGTATTATAGCAATCAGCCCCAGCATTTT. It encodes CASSLKYYSNQPQHF. This chain uses TRBV7-2 with TRBJ1-5; D is unresolved. Germline CDR1 is SGHTA and CDR2 is FQGNSA. CDR3 length equals 15 residues. V was cut by 2 bases and J by 0 bases, with 8 bases left in between. The complete variable domain, with remaining parts taken from reference TRBV7-2 and TRBJ1-5, reads GAGVSQSPSNKVTEKGKDVELRCDPISGHTALYWYRQSLGQGLEFLIYFQGNSAPDKSGLPSDRFSAERTGGSVSTLTIQRTQQEDSAVYLCASSLKYYSNQPQHFGDGTRLSIL.

This chain links TRBV4-1 with TRBJ1-2, with D hard to call. Germline V CDR1 and CDR2: MGHRA, YSYEKL. With 1 base removed from V and 7 bases from J, the gap between germline ends came to 4 bases. The CDR3 covers 11 residues. As DNA, the CDR3 is TGCGCCAGCAGCCAAGGTAGTGGCTACACCTTC. Translated: CASSQGSGYTF.

This sequence joins TRBV6-4 and TRBJ2-3; either TRBD1 or TRBD2 may fit D (5 bases each). The germline V gene encodes CDR1 MRHNA and CDR2 SNTAGT. Trimming took off 11 bases at V and 1 base at J, with 13 bases between the two ends. The CDR3 is made up of 13 amino acids. DNA for the CDR3: TGTGCCCACTTACGGGGCCGCACAGATACGCAGTATTTT. Residues: CAHLRGRTDTQYF.